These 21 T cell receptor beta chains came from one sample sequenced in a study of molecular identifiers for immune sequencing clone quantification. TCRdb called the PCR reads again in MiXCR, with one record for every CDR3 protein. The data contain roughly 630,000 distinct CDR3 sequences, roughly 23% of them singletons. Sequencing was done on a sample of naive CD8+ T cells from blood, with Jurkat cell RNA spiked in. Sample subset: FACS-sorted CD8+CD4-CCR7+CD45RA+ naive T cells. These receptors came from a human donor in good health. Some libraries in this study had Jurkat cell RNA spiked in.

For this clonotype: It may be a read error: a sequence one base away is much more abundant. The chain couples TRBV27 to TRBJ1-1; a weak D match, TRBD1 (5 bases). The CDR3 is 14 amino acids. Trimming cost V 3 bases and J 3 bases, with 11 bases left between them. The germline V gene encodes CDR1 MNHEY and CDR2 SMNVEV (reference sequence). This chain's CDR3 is CASSFSSGYTEAFF. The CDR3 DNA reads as TGTGCCAGCAGTTTCTCTTCAGGGTACACTGAAGCTTTCTTT.

In DNA form, the CDR3 reads TGTGCCAGCAGCCGAGGCCGAGGGGCTTTCTTT. Protein product: CASSRGRGAFF. J is TRBJ1-1 and V is TRBV7-9; D gene uncertain. This CDR3 is built from 11 residues. The V end was cut by 5 bases, the J end by 11 bases, with 12 bases between. Germline CDR1 and CDR2: SEHNR and FQNEAQ (reference sequence).

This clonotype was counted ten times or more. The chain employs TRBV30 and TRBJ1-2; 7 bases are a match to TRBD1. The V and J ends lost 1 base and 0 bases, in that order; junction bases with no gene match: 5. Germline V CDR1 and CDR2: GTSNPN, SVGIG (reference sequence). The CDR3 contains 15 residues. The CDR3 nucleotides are TGTGCCTGGAGTGGACAGGGAGCAGCTAACTATGGCTACACCTTC. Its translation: CAWSGQGAANYGYTF.

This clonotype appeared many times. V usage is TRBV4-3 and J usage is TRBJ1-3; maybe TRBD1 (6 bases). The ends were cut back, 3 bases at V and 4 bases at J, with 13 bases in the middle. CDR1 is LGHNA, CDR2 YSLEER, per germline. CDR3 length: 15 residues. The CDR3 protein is CASSQNRASGNTIYF. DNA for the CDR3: TGCGCCAGCAGCCAGAACAGGGCATCGGGAAACACCATATATTTT.

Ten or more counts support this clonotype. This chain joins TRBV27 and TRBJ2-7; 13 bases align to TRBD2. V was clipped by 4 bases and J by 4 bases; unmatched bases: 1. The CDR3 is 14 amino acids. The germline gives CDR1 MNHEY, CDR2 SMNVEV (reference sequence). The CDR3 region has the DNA TGTGCCAGCAGTTCGACTAGCGGGGGGTACGAGCAGTACTTC. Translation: CASSSTSGGYEQYF.

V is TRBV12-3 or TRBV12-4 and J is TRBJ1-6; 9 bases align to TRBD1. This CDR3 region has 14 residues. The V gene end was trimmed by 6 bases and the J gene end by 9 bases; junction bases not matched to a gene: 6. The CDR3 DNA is TGTGCCAGCAGCTACGGACAGGGGAGTTCACCCCTCCACTTT. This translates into CASSYGQGSSPLHF.

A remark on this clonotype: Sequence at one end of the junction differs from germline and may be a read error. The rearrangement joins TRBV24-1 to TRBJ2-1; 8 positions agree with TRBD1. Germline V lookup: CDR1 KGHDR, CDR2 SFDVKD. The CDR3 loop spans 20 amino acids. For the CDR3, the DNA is TGTGCCGCCAGTGACCAAAGACCGGACAGGGTAGGATCCTTTTGGGATGAGCAGTTCTTC. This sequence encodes CAASDQRPDRVGSFWDEQFF.

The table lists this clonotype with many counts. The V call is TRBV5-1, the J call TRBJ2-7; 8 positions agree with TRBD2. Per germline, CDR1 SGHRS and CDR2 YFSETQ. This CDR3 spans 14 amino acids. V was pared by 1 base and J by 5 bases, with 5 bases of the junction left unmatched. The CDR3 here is CASSLTSGYNEQYF. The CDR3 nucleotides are TGCGCCAGCAGCTTGACTAGCGGATATAACGAGCAGTACTTC. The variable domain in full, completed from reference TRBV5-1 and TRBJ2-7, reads KAGVTQTPRYLIKTRGQQVTLSCSPISGHRSVSWYQQTPGQGLQFLFEYFSETQRNKGNFPGRFSGRQFSNSRSEMNVSTLELGDSALYLCASSLTSGYNEQYFGPGTRLTVT.

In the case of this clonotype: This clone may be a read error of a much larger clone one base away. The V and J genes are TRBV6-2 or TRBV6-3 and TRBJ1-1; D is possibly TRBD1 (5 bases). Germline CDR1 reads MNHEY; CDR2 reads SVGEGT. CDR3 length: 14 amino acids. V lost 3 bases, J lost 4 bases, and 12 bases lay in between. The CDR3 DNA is TGTGCCAGCAGTTATTATGGGGGAACCACTGAAGCTTTCTTT. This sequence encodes CASSYYGGTTEAFF.

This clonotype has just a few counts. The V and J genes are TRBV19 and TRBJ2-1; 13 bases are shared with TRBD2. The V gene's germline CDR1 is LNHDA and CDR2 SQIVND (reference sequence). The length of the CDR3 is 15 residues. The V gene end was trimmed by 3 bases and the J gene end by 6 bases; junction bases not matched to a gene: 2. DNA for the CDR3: TGTGCCAGTAGTATGGGGACTAGCGGGATCAATGAGCAGTTCTTC. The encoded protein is CASSMGTSGINEQFF.

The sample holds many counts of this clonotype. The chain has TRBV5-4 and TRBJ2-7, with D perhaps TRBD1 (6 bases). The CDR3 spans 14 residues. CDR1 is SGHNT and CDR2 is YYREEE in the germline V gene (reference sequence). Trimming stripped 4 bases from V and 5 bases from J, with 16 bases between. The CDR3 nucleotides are TGTGCCAGCAGCCCCCGGGACACTTTCGACGAGCAGTACTTC. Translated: CASSPRDTFDEQYF.

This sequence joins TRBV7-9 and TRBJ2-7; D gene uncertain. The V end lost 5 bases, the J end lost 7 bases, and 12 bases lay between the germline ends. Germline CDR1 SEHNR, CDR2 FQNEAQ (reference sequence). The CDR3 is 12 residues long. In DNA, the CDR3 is TGTGCCAGCAGCCAGAGACCCGGGGAGCAGTACTTC. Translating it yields CASSQRPGEQYF.

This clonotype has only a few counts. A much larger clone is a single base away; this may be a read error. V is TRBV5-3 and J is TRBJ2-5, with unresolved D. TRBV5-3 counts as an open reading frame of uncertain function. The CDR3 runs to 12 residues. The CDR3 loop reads CASSLGPKAQYF. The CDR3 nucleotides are TGTGCCAGCAGCTTGGGCCCGAAGGCCCAGTACTTC.

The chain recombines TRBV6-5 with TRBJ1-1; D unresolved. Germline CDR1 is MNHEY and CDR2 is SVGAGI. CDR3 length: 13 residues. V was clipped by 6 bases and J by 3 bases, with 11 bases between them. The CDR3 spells CASRINGYTEAFF. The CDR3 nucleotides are TGTGCCAGCAGGATCAACGGATACACTGAAGCTTTCTTT.

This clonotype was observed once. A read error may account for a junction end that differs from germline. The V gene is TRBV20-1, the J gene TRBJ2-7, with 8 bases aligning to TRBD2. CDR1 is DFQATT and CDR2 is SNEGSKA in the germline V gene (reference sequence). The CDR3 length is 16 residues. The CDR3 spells CSAVPLLAALSCEQYF. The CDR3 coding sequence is TGCAGTGCAGTACCCCTACTAGCGGCACTATCCTGCGAGCAGTACTTC.

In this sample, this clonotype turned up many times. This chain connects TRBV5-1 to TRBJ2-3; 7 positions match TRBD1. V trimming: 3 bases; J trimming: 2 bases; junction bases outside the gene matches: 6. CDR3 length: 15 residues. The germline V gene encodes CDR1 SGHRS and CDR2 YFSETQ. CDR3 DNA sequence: TGCGCCAGCAGCTCACAGGGGCCTTACACAGATACGCAGTATTTT. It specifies CASSSQGPYTDTQYF.

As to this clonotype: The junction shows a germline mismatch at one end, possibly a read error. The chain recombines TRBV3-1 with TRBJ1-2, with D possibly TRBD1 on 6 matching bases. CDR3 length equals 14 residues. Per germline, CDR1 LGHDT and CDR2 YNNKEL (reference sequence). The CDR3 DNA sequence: TGTGCCCGCAGCCAAGGACAGCAAAACTATGGCTCCCCCTTC. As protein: CARSQGQQNYGSPF.

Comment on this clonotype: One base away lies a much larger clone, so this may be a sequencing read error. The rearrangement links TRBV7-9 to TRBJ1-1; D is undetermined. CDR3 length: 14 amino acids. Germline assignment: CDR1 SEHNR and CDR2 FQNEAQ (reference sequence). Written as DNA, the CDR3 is TGTGCCAGCGGCTTAGCGGGAGGTTACACTGAAGCTTTCTTT. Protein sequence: CASGLAGGYTEAFF. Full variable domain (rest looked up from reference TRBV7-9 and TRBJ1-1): DTGVSQNPRHKITKRGQNVTFRCDPISEHNRLYWYRQTLGQGPEFLTYFQNEAQLEKSRLLSDRFSAERPKGSFSTLEIQRTEQGDSAMYLCASGLAGGYTEAFFGQGTRLTVV.

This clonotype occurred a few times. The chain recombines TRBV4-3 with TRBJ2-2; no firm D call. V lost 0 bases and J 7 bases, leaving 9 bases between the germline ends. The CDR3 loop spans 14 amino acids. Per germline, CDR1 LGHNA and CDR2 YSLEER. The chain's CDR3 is CASSQDSGGGELFF. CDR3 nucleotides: TGCGCCAGCAGCCAAGACTCCGGCGGCGGGGAGCTGTTTTTT.

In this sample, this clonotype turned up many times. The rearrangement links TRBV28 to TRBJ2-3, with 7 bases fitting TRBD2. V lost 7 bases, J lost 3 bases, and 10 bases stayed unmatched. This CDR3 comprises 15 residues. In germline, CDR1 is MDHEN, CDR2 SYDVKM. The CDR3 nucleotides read TGTGCCAGCACTTACCAGACTAGCCGAACAGATACGCAGTATTTT. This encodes CASTYQTSRTDTQYF. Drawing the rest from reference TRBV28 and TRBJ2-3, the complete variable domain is DVKVTQSSRYLVKRTGEKVFLECVQDMDHENMFWYRQDPGLGLRLIYFSYDVKMKEKGDIPEGYSVSREKKERFSLILESASTNQTSMYLCASTYQTSRTDTQYFGPGTRLTVL.

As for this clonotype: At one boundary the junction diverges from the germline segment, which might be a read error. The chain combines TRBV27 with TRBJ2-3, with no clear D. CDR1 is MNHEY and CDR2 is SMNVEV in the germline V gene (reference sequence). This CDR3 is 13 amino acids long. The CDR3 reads CASSLMVTDTEYF. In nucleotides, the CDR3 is TGTGCCAGCAGTTTAATGGTCACAGATACGGAGTATTTT.